This TCR beta chain was documented in a study of T cell changes during pregnancy in multiple sclerosis. This table comes from immunoSEQ multiplex PCR, and its TCRdb copy is limited to in-frame clones, with some not included. The sample has around 42,000 clones; approximately 90% are singletons. On this clone: Compared with germline, one end of the junction differs, possibly owing to a read error.

The specimen was CD4+ T cells from peripheral blood mononuclear cells, collected before pregnancy. The sequence was collected from a female donor with multiple sclerosis, enrolled in a pregnancy study.

CDR3 region: CASSESGGRTYEQYF. The CDR3 DNA follows: TGTGCCAGCAGCGAATCGGGGGGGCGAACCTACGAGCAGTACTTC. The gene calls are TRBV25-1 and TRBJ2-7, with 8 bases lining up with TRBD2. Germline lookup yields CDR1 MGHDK and CDR2 SYGVNS. The CDR3 is made up of 15 amino acids.